The clone carrying this TCR beta chain was picked up a small number of times. Its cognate antigen is unknown. A second about 7 to 12 cycle PCR used barcoded and J-beta primers. Every cDNA molecule carried a tag from a template-switch adaptor bearing 12 random nucleotides. Using its own MiXCR run on the 5' RACE reads, TCRdb lists one record per CDR3 protein. The table lists some 690,000 distinct CDR3 sequences, about 20% of them singletons. The data stem from a study of blood T cells in healthy people across ages. Study-level findings and limits: A strong correlation was found between TCR beta diversity and the percentage of naive T cells. Fewer expanded clones and more diversity marked long-lived versus aged donors. The unsorted PBMCs prevented any conclusive comparison of naive versus antigen-experienced cells.

The TCR comes from a man aged 65-85 years in good health. Sequences were obtained from blood.

The CDR3 reads CSASHNSGGALKNIQYF. DNA for the CDR3: TGCAGTGCTAGCCATAATAGCGGGGGGGCCCTTAAAAACATTCAGTACTTC. V and J are TRBV20-1 and TRBJ2-4; 11 bases map to TRBD2. Trimming cost V 3 bases and J 4 bases; bases outside gene matches: 11. The CDR3 extends over 17 amino acids. CDR1 is DFQATT, CDR2 SNEGSKA, per germline (reference sequence).